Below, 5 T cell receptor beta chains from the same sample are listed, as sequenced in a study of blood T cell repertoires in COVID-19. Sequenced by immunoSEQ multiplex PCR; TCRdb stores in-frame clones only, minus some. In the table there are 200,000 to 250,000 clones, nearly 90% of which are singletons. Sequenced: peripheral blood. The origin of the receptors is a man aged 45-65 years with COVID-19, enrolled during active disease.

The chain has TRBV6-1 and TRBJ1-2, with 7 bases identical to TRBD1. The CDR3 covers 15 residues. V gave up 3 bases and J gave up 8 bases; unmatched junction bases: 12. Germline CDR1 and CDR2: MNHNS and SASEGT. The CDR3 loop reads CASSETGQRGSGYTF. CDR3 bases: TGTGCCAGCAGTGAGACAGGGCAACGCGGTAGCGGCTACACCTTC.

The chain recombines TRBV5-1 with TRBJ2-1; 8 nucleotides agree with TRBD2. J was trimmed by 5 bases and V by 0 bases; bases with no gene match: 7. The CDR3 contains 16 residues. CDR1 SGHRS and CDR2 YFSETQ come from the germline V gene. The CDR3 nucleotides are TGCGCCAGCAGCTTGGTGGCGGGAGGAATTAACAATGAGCAGTTCTTC. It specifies CASSLVAGGINNEQFF.

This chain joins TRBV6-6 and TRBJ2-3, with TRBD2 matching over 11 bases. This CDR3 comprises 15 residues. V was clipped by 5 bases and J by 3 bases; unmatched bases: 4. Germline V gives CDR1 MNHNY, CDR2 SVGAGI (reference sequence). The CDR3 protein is CASSPSGRRTDTQYF. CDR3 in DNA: TGTGCCAGCAGTCCTAGCGGGAGGAGGACAGATACGCAGTATTTT.

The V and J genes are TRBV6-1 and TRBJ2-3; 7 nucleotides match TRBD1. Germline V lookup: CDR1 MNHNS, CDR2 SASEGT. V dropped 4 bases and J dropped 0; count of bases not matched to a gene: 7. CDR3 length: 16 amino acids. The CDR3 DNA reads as TGTGCCAGCAGTGTGAACTCAGGGGGTAGCACAGATACGCAGTATTTT. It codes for CASSVNSGGSTDTQYF.

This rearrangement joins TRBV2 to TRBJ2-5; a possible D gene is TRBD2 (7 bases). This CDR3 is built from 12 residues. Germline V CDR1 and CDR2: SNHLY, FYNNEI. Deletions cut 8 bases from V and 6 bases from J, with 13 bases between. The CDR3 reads CASGPGGQTQYF. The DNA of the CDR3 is TGTGCCAGCGGGCCCGGGGGGCAGACCCAGTACTTC.